Included here is one T cell receptor beta chain sequence, with context. Profiled with immunoSEQ multiplex PCR; TCRdb holds only in-frame clones, not every one. Among 75,000 to 100,000 clones, around nine tenths were seen once, and the ten largest hold approximately 0.78%. This sample was taken from a study of OX40 agonist ivuxolimab in advanced cancers. The CDR3 loop spans 13 amino acids. Germline CDR1 is SGHTA and CDR2 is FQGNSA. V was pared by 5 bases and J by 3 bases, with 3 bases of the junction left unmatched. The sequence was collected from an adult with an advanced solid tumor such as melanoma, head and neck, liver or kidney cancer. The sample here was CD4+ or CD8+ T cells sorted from blood, taken in a trial of the OX40 agonist ivuxolimab. The chain has TRBV7-2 and TRBJ2-7; TRBD1 aligns across 8 bases. This chain's CDR3 is CASSIGQGYEQYF. DNA of the CDR3: TGTGCCAGCAGCATTGGACAGGGCTACGAGCAGTACTTC. The entire variable domain, with the rest obtained from reference TRBV7-2 and TRBJ2-7, is as follows: GAGVSQSPSNKVTEKGKDVELRCDPISGHTALYWYRQSLGQGLEFLIYFQGNSAPDKSGLPSDRFSAERTGGSVSTLTIQRTQQEDSAVYLCASSIGQGYEQYFGPGTRLTVT.